This T cell receptor beta chain appears in the sequencing data of a study of blood T cell repertoires in COVID-19. Study context: Researchers got acute and convalescent COVID-19 samples from the United States, Italy and Spain.

The assay was immunoSEQ multiplex PCR, and TCRdb's table has in-frame clones only and misses some. The sample records approximately 310,000 clones, approximately 83% being singletons. Germline V gives CDR1 MGHDK, CDR2 SYGVNS. Trimming left V 6 bases short and J 0 bases short, with 16 bases between. The CDR3 has 16 residues. The chain joins TRBV25-1 to TRBJ2-3; tentative D call: TRBD2 (6 bases). The sequenced sample was PBMCs or T cells enriched from blood (not recorded which). The receptor comes from a man under 40 who had recovered from COVID-19. The CDR3 spells CASSLGTPTSTDTQYF. CDR3 nucleotide sequence: TGTGCCAGCAGCCTAGGGACTCCAACTAGCACAGATACGCAGTATTTT.